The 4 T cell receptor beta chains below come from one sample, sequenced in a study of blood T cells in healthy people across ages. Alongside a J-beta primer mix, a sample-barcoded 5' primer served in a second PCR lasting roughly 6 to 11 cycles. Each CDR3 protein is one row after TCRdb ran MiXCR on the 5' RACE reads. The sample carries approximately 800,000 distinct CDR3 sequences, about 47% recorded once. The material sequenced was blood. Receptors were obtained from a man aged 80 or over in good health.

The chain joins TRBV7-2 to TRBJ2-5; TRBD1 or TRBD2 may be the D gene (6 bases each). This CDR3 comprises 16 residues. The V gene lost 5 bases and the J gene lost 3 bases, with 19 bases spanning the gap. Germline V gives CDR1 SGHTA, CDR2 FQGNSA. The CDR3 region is CASSIRGAGGEETQYF. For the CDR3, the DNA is TGTGCCAGCAGCATAAGGGGGGCGGGCGGGGAAGAGACCCAGTACTTC.

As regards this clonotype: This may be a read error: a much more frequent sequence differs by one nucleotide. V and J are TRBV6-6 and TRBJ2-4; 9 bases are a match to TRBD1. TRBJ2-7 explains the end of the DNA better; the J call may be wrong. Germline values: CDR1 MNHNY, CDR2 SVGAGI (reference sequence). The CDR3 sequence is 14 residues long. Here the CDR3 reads CANSPRTGVHEQYF. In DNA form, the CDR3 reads TGTGCCAACAGCCCTCGGACAGGGGTTCACGAGCAGTACTTC.

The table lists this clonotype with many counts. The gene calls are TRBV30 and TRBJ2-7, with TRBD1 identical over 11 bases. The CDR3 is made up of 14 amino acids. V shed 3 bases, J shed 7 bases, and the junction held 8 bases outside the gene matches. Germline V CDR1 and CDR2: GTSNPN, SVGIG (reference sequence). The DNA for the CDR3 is TGTGCCTGGAGGAGAGGACAGGGGGCGCGGGAGCAGTACTTC. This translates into CAWRRGQGAREQYF. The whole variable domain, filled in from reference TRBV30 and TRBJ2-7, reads SQTIHQWPATLVQPVGSPLSLECTVEGTSNPNLYWYRQAAGRGLQLLFYSVGIGQISSEVPQNLSASRPQDRQFILSSKKLLLSDSGFYLCAWRRGQGAREQYFGPGTRLTVT.

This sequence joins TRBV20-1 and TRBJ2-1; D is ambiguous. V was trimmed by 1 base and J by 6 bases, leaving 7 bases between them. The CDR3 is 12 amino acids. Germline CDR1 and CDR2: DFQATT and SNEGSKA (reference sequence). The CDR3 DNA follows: TGCAGTGCTAGAGCCTGGGGCAATGAGCAGTTCTTC. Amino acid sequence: CSARAWGNEQFF.